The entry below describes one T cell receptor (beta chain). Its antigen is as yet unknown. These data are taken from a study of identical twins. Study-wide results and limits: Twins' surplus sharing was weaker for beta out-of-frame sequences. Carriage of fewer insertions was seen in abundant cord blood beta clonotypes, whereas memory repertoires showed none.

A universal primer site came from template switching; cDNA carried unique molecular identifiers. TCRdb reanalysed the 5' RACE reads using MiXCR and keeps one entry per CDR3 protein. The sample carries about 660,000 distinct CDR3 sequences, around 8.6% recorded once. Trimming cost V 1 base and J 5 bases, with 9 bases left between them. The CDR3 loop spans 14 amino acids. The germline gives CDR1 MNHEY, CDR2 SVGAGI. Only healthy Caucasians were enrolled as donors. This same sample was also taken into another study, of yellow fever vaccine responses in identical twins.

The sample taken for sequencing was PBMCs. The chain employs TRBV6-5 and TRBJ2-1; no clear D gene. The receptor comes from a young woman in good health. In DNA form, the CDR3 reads TGTGCCAGCAGTTACTTGGGTACAAACAATGAGCAGTTCTTC. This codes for CASSYLGTNNEQFF.